This T cell receptor (beta chain) was sequenced during a study of T cell clonotyping in hematopoietic cell transplantation. Clones were sequenced by immunoSEQ multiplex PCR, and TCRdb holds only the in-frame ones, with some missing. The sample lists roughly 13,000 clones; 65% to 80% were seen once. This CDR3 region has 16 residues. Germline V lookup: CDR1 MGHRA, CDR2 YSYEKL. Study-wide results and caveats: Graft donor and pretransplant recipient Inverse Simpson Index values predicted broader posttransplant TCR diversity. Recipient TCR diversity dropped after transplant; expanded clonotypes rose from day 30 to 180. Few recipient clonotypes overlapped donors; over 95% were de novo at given depth.

Blood collection times were about day -28 and days 30, 100, 180 posttransplant. As concerns this clone: What it binds is not known.

Sequenced here: peripheral blood mononuclear cells, sampled 180 days after allogeneic stem cell transplant. The V gene is TRBV4-1, the J gene TRBJ2-7, with 10 bases matching TRBD2. The J call is doubtful: the DNA matches TRBJ2-5 better. The receptor comes from a male patient in his sixties who had an allogeneic stem cell transplant from an unrelated donor, so the T cells may come from the graft donor. Some clones in this sample may be carry-over from other donors' samples. CDR3 sequence (DNA): TGCGCCAGCAGCCAAGAGAGTCTAGCGGGGGAAGAGACCCAGTACTTC. It is translated as CASSQESLAGEETQYF.